This TCR beta chain was sequenced during a study of cytomegalovirus exposure and HLA in healthy donors. Study results and caveats: Association of about 17,000 TCR beta sequences with HLA alleles was found at 0.05 false discovery rate in a later analysis. Common viral pathogens seemed, in a later analysis, to connect with several of the most significant clusters.

Germline V lookup: CDR1 GTSNPN, CDR2 SVGIG (reference sequence). The CDR3 spans 15 residues. The trim removed 2 bases at V and 6 bases at J, leaving 6 bases unmatched. The study ran its PCR with 60 Vbeta and 13 Jbeta primers. Generated by immunoSEQ multiplex PCR, the TCRdb table keeps only in-frame clones and is missing some. The table lists roughly 160,000 clones, approximately 80% of them singletons, with 0.95% to 1.5% in the top ten. Details on this clone: Its specificity is not known.

The TCR was taken from a boy aged 2 to 10 in good health and CMV-seronegative. Sequencing used PBMCs. The chain recombines TRBV30 with TRBJ1-4; 10 bases are a match to TRBD1. The CDR3 sequence: CAWSYGQGGHEKLFF. The CDR3 bases are TGTGCCTGGAGTTACGGACAGGGGGGACATGAAAAACTGTTTTTT.